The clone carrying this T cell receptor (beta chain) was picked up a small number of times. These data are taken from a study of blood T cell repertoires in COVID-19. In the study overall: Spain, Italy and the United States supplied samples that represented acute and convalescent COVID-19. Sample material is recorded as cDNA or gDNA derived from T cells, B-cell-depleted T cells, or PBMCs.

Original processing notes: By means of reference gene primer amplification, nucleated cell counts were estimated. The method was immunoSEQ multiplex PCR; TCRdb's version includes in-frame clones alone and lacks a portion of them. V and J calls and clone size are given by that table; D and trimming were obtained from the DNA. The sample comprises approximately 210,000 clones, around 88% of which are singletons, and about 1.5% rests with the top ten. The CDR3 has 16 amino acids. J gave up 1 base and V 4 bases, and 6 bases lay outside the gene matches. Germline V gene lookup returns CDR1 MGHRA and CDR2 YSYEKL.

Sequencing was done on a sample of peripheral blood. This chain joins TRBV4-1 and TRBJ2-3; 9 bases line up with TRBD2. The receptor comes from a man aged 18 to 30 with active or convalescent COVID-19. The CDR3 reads CASSLIAGVGTDTQYF. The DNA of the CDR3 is TGCGCCAGCAGCCTTATAGCGGGAGTCGGCACAGATACGCAGTATTTT.